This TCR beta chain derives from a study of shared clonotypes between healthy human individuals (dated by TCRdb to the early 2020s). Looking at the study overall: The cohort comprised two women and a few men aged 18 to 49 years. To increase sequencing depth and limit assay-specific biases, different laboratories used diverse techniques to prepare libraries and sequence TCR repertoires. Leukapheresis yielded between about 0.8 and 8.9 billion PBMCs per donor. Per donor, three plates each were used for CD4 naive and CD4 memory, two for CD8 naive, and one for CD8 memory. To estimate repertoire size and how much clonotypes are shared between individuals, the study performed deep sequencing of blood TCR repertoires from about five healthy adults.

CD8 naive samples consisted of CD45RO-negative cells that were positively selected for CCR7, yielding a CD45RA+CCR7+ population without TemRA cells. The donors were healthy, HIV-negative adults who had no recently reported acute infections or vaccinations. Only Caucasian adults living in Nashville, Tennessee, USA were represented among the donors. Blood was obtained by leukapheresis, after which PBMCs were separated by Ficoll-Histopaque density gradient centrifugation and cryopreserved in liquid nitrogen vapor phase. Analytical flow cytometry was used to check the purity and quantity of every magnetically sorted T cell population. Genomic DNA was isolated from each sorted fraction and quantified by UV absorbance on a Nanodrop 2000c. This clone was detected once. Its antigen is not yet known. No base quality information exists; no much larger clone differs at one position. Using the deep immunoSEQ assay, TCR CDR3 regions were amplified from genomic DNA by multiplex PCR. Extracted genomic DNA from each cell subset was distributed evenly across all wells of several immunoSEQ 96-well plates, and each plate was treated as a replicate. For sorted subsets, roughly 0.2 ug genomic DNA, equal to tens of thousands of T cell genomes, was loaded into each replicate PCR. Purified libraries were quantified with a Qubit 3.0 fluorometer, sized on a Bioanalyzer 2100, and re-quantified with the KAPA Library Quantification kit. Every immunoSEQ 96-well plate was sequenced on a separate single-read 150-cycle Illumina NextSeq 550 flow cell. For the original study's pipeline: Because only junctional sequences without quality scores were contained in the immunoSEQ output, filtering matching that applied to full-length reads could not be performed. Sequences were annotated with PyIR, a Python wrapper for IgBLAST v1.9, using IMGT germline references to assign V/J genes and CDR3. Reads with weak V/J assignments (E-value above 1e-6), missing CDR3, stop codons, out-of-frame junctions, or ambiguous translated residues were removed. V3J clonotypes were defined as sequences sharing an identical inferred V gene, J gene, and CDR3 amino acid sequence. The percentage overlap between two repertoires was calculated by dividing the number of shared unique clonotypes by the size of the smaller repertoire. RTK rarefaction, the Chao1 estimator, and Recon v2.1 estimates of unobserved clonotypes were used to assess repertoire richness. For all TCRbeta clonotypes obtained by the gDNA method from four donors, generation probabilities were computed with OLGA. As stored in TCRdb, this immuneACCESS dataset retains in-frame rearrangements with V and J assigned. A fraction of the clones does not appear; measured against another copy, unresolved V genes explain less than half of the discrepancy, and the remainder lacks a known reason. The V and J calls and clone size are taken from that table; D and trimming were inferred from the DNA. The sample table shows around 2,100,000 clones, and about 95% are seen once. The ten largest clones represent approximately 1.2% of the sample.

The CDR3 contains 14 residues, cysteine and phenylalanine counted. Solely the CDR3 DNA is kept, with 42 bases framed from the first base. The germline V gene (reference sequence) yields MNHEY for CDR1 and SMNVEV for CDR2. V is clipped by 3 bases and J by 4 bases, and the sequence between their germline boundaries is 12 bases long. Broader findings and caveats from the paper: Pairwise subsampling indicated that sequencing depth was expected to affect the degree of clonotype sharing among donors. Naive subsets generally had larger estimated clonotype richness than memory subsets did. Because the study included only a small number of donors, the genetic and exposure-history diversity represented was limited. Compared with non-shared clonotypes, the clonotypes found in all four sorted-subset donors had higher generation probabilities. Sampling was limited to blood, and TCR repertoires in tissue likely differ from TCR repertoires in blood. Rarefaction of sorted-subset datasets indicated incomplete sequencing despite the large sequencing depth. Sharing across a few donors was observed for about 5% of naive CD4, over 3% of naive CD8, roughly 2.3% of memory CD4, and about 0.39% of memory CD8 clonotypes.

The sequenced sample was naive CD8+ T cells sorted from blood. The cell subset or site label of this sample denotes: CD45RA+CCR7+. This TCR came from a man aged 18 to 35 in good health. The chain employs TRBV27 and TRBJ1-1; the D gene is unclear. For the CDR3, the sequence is CASSLKQPSTEAFF. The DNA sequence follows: TGTGCCAGCAGTTTGAAACAGCCGAGCACTGAAGCTTTCTTT.